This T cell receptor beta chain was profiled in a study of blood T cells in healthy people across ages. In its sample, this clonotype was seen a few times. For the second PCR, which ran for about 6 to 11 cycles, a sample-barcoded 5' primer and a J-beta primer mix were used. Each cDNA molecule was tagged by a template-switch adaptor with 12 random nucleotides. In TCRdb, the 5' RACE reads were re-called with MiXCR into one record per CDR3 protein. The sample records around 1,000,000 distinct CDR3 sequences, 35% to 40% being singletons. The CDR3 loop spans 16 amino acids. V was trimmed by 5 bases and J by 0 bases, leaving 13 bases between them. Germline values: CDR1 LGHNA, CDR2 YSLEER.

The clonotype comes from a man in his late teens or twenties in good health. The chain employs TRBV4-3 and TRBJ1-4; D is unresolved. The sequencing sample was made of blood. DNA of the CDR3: TGCGCCAGCAGCTTAGATAGAACTACAACTAATGAAAAACTGTTTTTT. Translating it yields CASSLDRTTTNEKLFF.